This T cell receptor beta chain was found in a study of OX40 agonist ivuxolimab in advanced cancers. Overall study: Administration of intravenous ivuxolimab to patients occurred every 2 weeks at 0.01 to 10 mg/kg. Males comprised approximately 84% of the group, whose mean age was about 62 years (range 23 to 79).

As for this clone: Its cognate antigen is unknown.

V was clipped by 2 bases and J by 7 bases; unmatched bases: 4. CDR1 and CDR2 (germline): MNHEY, SVGAGI. The CDR3 consists of 13 residues. Here immunoSEQ multiplex PCR was the method, and the copy in TCRdb shows in-frame clones only, minus some. The sample holds 50,000 to 80,000 clones, around 90% seen once. Findings and limits, study-wide: At 0.1 to 3.0 mg/kg, clonal expansion of CD4+ and CD8+ blood T cells had occurred by week 6. On average, a greater number of expanded clones characterised CD8+ T cells relative to CD4+.

This clonotype was obtained from an adult with an advanced solid tumor such as melanoma, head and neck, liver or kidney cancer. The sample in question was CD4+ or CD8+ T cells sorted from blood, obtained in a trial of the OX40 agonist ivuxolimab. This chain connects TRBV6-5 to TRBJ2-7; 8 bases map to TRBD1. CDR3 residues: CASSYRDRGEQYF. In DNA form, the CDR3 reads TGTGCCAGCAGTTACCGCGACAGGGGAGAGCAGTACTTC.